This T cell receptor (beta chain) derives from a study of response to subunit inactivated influenza vaccine. TCRdb processed the RT-PCR reads anew with MiXCR; each CDR3 protein has one entry. The data contain hundreds of thousands of distinct CDR3 sequences, about 11% of them seen just once; the ten biggest clones take up more than 8.5%. Germline CDR1 MNHEY, CDR2 SVGAGI. The germline V and J ends were trimmed by 4 bases and 6 bases, with 10 bases remaining between them. The CDR3 has 14 amino acids. As regards this clonotype: The antigen remains unidentified.

Study conclusions and caveats: The authors suggested that few new T cells are recruited per seasonal influenza vaccination.

The genes are TRBV6-5 and TRBJ1-6, with D uncertain. The TCR comes from a man aged 50 or older who received an inactivated influenza vaccine. The sequenced sample was PBMCs from blood, obtained on the day of vaccination. The CDR3 loop reads CASSSDDVNSPLHF. The CDR3 bases are TGTGCCAGCAGTTCGGATGACGTTAATTCACCCCTCCACTTT.